Following are 30 T cell receptor beta chains from one sample sequenced in a study of Graves' ophthalmopathy and Graves' hyperthyroidism. Transcripts of RNA were the source for amplifying TCR beta CDR3 regions. Second-round multiplex PCR came after first-round RT-PCR with HTBI primers. TCRdb called the multiplex PCR reads again in MiXCR, with one record for every CDR3 protein. Here the sample spans hundreds of thousands of distinct CDR3 sequences, around a fifth being singletons. Sequences were obtained from peripheral blood. The receptors here all came from a young woman with stable Graves' hyperthyroidism. Some clones in this sample may be carry-over from other donors' samples.

The J gene is TRBJ2-7, the V gene TRBV3-1; tentative D call: TRBD2 (5 bases). V was cut by 0 bases and J by 0 bases, with 18 bases left in between. Germline CDR1 LGHDT, CDR2 YNNKEL (reference sequence). This CDR3 is 18 amino acids long. The CDR3 sequence: CASSQDPFRTGISYEQYF. CDR3 nucleotide sequence: TGTGCCAGCAGCCAAGATCCCTTCCGGACTGGGATCTCCTACGAGCAGTACTTC.

V usage is TRBV12-3 or TRBV12-4 and J usage is TRBJ1-1, with D perhaps TRBD1 (6 bases). The CDR3 consists of 13 residues. Trimming took off 7 bases at V and 3 bases at J, with 12 bases between the two ends. This CDR3 reads CASNLGAYTEAFF. The CDR3 DNA follows: TGTGCCAGCAACCTGGGGGCCTACACTGAAGCTTTCTTT.

This clonotype was found many times. This chain uses TRBV6-5 with TRBJ2-2; TRBD2 aligns across 7 bases. Germline V gene lookup returns CDR1 MNHEY and CDR2 SVGAGI. The CDR3 runs to 15 residues. Trimming took 2 bases from V and 1 from J; bases not matched to a gene: 1. In DNA form, the CDR3 reads TGTGCCAGCAGTTACGTAGCGGGGAACACCGGGGAGCTGTTTTTT. Amino acids: CASSYVAGNTGELFF.

This clonotype was found a few times. A read error may account for a junction end that differs from germline. The gene calls are TRBV12-3 or TRBV12-4 and TRBJ2-2, with 12 bases that match TRBD2. This CDR3 has 16 amino acids. The CDR3 region has the DNA TGTGCCAGCAGTCCCAGACTAGCGGGAGTGTCCGGGGAGCTGTGTTTT. It codes for CASSPRLAGVSGELCF.

The table lists this clonotype with many counts. The chain combines TRBV4-1 with TRBJ2-7; D gene ambiguous. Germline V gene data show CDR1 as MGHRA and CDR2 as YSYEKL. V was clipped by 0 bases and J by 9 bases, with 9 bases between them. The CDR3 has 12 residues. CDR3 residues: CASSQDRTTQYF. CDR3 bases: TGCGCCAGCAGCCAAGATCGGACCACGCAGTACTTC.

The chain is built from TRBV12-3 or TRBV12-4 and TRBJ2-5; no firm D call. CDR3 size: 16 residues. Trimming left V 5 bases short and J 3 bases short, with 19 bases between. The CDR3 bases are TGTGCCAGCAGTCCCACTCCCGGACGGAACAAAGAGACCCAGTACTTC. It encodes CASSPTPGRNKETQYF.

This clonotype has more than one count but fewer than ten. The chain has TRBV12-3 or TRBV12-4 and TRBJ2-2; D is uncertain. The CDR3 has 14 residues. V was pared by 3 bases and J by 7 bases, with 12 bases between. The CDR3 nucleotides read TGTGCCAGCAGTTTGGAGTTCTTTCGCGGGGAGCTGTTTTTT. Amino acid sequence: CASSLEFFRGELFF.

This clonotype was observed many times. V is TRBV12-3 or TRBV12-4 and J is TRBJ2-7; D is unresolved. The CDR3 length is 14 residues. Trimming pared 4 bases from V and 4 bases from J, leaving 14 bases between. The CDR3: CASSSHLRMYEQYF. The CDR3 nucleotides read TGTGCCAGCAGTTCCCACTTGCGAATGTACGAGCAGTACTTC.

The sample holds many counts of this clonotype. The chain recombines TRBV6-1 with TRBJ1-1, with D perhaps matching TRBD1 (5 bases). The V end lost 2 bases, the J end lost 4 bases, and 14 bases lay between the germline ends. This CDR3 has 15 residues. CDR1 and CDR2 from the germline V gene are MNHNS and SASEGT. The CDR3 loop reads CASSERSGGGTEAFF. The CDR3 DNA is TGTGCCAGCAGTGAAAGGAGCGGTGGGGGCACTGAAGCTTTCTTT.

The chain uses TRBV12-5 and TRBJ1-5; D gene unclear. V lost 7 bases and J lost 4, with 14 bases in between. The CDR3 is made up of 14 amino acids. In germline, CDR1 is LGHNT, CDR2 FRNRAP. DNA for the CDR3: TGTGCTAGTGTTCACACCGGGAGAAATCAGCCCCAGCATTTT. It encodes CASVHTGRNQPQHF.

The chain joins TRBV6-1 to TRBJ2-2; D is perhaps TRBD1 or TRBD2 (5 bases each). Trimming removed 7 bases from V and 7 bases from J, with 25 bases in between. CDR1 is MNHNS, CDR2 SASEGT, per germline. This CDR3 contains 17 residues. The CDR3 protein is CASIGAPGTGPVGELFF. CDR3 sequence (DNA): TGTGCCAGCATAGGGGCCCCTGGGACGGGCCCCGTCGGGGAGCTGTTTTTT.

This clonotype has ten or more counts. The J gene is TRBJ2-7, the V gene TRBV6-1; 7 bases are a match to TRBD1. Germline CDR1 MNHNS, CDR2 SASEGT. There are 14 residues in the CDR3. Trimming cost V 8 bases and J 1 base; bases outside gene matches: 8. The CDR3 spells CASEYRDSSYEQYF. The DNA of the CDR3 is TGTGCCAGCGAATACCGGGACAGTTCCTACGAGCAGTACTTC.

This clonotype was found many times. The rearrangement uses TRBV27 and TRBJ2-5; D assignment may be TRBD1 or TRBD2 (5 bases each). Germline loops: CDR1 MNHEY, CDR2 SMNVEV (reference sequence). Trimming stripped 0 bases from V and 5 bases from J, with 10 bases between. The CDR3 is 14 amino acids. The CDR3 DNA reads as TGTGCCAGCAGTTTATCGGGGGTATGGGAGACCCAGTACTTC. Residues: CASSLSGVWETQYF.

The V and J genes are TRBV6-1 and TRBJ1-5; D not certain. The CDR3 is 14 residues long. V was cut by 7 bases and J by 0 bases, with 10 bases left in between. CDR1 and CDR2 from the germline V gene are MNHNS and SASEGT. CDR3 nucleotides: TGTGCCAGCATGTCAGCCCATAGCAATCAGCCCCAGCATTTT. It specifies CASMSAHSNQPQHF.

In the case of this clonotype: A much larger clone differs by one base, so this may be a read error. The CDR3 coding sequence is TGTGCCAGCAGTTTAGCCCGTATGCCGGTAGAGGGCTACACCTTC. Residues: CASSLARMPVEGYTF. This sequence joins TRBV12-3 or TRBV12-4 and TRBJ1-2; D unclear. Trimming cost V 0 bases and J 8 bases, with 16 bases left between them. This CDR3 is 15 amino acids long.

This chain links TRBV3-1 with TRBJ1-5; D ambiguous. V was trimmed by 0 bases and J by 1 base, leaving 13 bases between them. Germline-derived CDR1 and CDR2 are LGHDT and YNNKEL (reference sequence). This CDR3 region has 17 residues. CDR3 coding DNA: TGTGCCAGCAGCCAAGATTTAGGAGGATCGAGCAATCAGCCCCAGCATTTT. Encoded protein: CASSQDLGGSSNQPQHF.

Remarks on this clonotype: This may come from a read error, since a much larger clone is one base off. A read error is likely, as this CDR3 ends without the conserved phenylalanine or tryptophan. The chain couples TRBV7-2 to TRBJ2-7; TRBD2 matches 7 bases. Germline lookup yields CDR1 SGHTA and CDR2 FQGNSA. V lost 3 bases to trimming and J lost 0 bases; unmatched junction nucleotides: 5. The CDR3 has 15 residues. CDR3 bases: TGTGCCAGCAGCTTGGGCGGGAGCCTCTCCTACGAGCAGTACTAC. Residues: CASSLGGSLSYEQYY.

As for this clonotype: Its ends do not fully match the called genes, so a read error is possible. The chain joins TRBV3-1 to TRBJ1-1; TRBD1 agrees at 7 bases. The germline CDR1 and CDR2 sequences are LGHDT and YNNKEL (reference sequence). The CDR3 covers 14 residues. The CDR3 sequence: CASSQGQGGTVAFF. CDR3 DNA sequence: TGTGCCAGCAGCCAAGGACAGGGCGGTACTGTAGCTTTCTTT.

The chain is built from TRBV6-2 or TRBV6-3 and TRBJ2-7; 10 bases are shared with TRBD2. V shed 4 bases and J 6 bases; nucleotides not matched to a gene: 12. The CDR3 is made up of 16 amino acids. Germline V gene lookup returns CDR1 MNHEY and CDR2 SVGEGT. The CDR3 DNA follows: TGTGCCAGCAGTTGCATTAAACTAGCGGGACACCCCGAGCAGTACTTC. It encodes CASSCIKLAGHPEQYF.

Many counts were recorded for this clonotype. The chain combines TRBV20-1 with TRBJ1-2; D is unresolved. CDR3 length equals 15 residues. The germline gives CDR1 DFQATT, CDR2 SNEGSKA (reference sequence). V gave up 0 bases and J gave up 3 bases, with 14 bases separating them. DNA for the CDR3: TGCAGTGCTAGAGATGCAACGGCGCCCTACTATGGCTACACCTTC. Encoded protein: CSARDATAPYYGYTF.

Ten or more counts support this clonotype. The V and J genes are TRBV3-1 and TRBJ2-7, with D unclear. The CDR3 is 11 amino acids. The germline V gene has CDR1 LGHDT and CDR2 YNNKEL (reference sequence). V lost 2 bases and J 6 bases, leaving 5 bases between the germline ends. Here the CDR3 reads CASSQRAEQYF. The CDR3 DNA reads TGTGCCAGCAGCCAAAGGGCCGAGCAGTACTTC.

This clonotype was observed a few times. V and J are TRBV6-1 and TRBJ1-6; 8 positions match TRBD1. CDR1 and CDR2 (germline): MNHNS, SASEGT. This CDR3 is built from 16 residues. The J segment lost 8 bases and the V segment lost 5 bases, leaving 11 bases of the junction unmatched. In nucleotides, the CDR3 is TGTGCCAGCAGTCCTGATGACAGGGGAAGGTATTCACCCCTCCACTTT. Translation gives CASSPDDRGRYSPLHF.

This clonotype has a count of ten or more. This chain links TRBV20-1 with TRBJ2-5; D assignment may be TRBD1 or TRBD2 (5 bases each). V was clipped by 3 bases and J by 2 bases, with 13 bases between them. The CDR3 spans 14 residues. CDR1 is DFQATT, CDR2 SNEGSKA, per germline (reference sequence). The CDR3 nucleotides are TGCAGTGCTAGTCCTCAGCGGACACAAGAGACCCAGTACTTC. Protein: CSASPQRTQETQYF.

V and J are TRBV20-1 and TRBJ2-7; 8 bases are shared with TRBD2. V shed 3 bases, J shed 0 bases, and the junction held 7 bases outside the gene matches. This CDR3 spans 15 amino acids. From germline, CDR1 is DFQATT and CDR2 SNEGSKA (reference sequence). The CDR3 protein is CSASISGVSSYEQYF. The CDR3 coding sequence is TGCAGTGCTAGTATTAGCGGGGTGAGCTCCTACGAGCAGTACTTC.

The chain employs TRBV7-9 and TRBJ1-1; D perhaps matches TRBD1 (6 bases). The germline gives CDR1 SEHNR, CDR2 FQNEAQ (reference sequence). V gave up 1 base and J gave up 5 bases, with 11 bases separating them. The CDR3 totals 14 residues. The CDR3 spells CASSLGPGVTEAFF. For the CDR3, the DNA is TGTGCCAGCAGCTTAGGGCCAGGGGTTACTGAAGCTTTCTTT.

This clonotype was recorded at least ten times. The genes are TRBV28 and TRBJ1-2; a weak D match, TRBD1 (6 bases). V was cut by 6 bases and J by 4 bases, with 12 bases left in between. The germline V gene encodes CDR1 MDHEN and CDR2 SYDVKM. CDR3 size: 13 residues. This chain's CDR3 is CASRLQGVYGYTF. The CDR3 DNA is TGTGCCAGCAGATTACAGGGAGTCTATGGCTACACCTTC.

In its sample, this clonotype was seen a few times. A much larger clone lies a single base off, so this may be a read error. The V gene is TRBV7-6, the J gene TRBJ2-2, with D maybe TRBD2 (5 bases). Germline lookup yields CDR1 SGHVS and CDR2 FNYEAQ. The CDR3 is 12 amino acids. The CDR3 DNA sequence: TGTGCCAGCAGCTTAGCGGCCGGGGAGCTGTGTTTT. This translates into CASSLAAGELCF.

The V call is TRBV10-1, the J call TRBJ1-5; a possible D gene is TRBD1 (5 bases). Germline CDR1 WNHNN, CDR2 SYGVQD (reference sequence). The CDR3 covers 15 residues. Trimming shortened V by 9 bases and J by 3 bases, and 18 bases separated the two germline ends. CDR3: CASISGGVNNQPQHF. CDR3 coding DNA: TGCGCCAGTATCTCTGGAGGGGTCAACAATCAGCCCCAGCATTTT.

This clonotype was detected ten times or more. The chain carries TRBV2 and TRBJ1-6, with 9 nucleotides matching TRBD1. In germline, CDR1 is SNHLY, CDR2 FYNNEI. Germline trimming cut 7 bases from V and 7 bases from J; bases unmatched to any gene: 5. The CDR3 sequence is 14 residues long. The CDR3 DNA follows: TGTGCCAGCAATACCGGGACAGGGAATTCACCCCTCCACTTT. Translating it yields CASNTGTGNSPLHF.

This clonotype was seen repeatedly, ten times or more. The J gene is TRBJ2-5, the V gene TRBV20-1; 11 bases line up with TRBD1. With V trimmed by 6 bases and J by 4 bases, 7 bases remained unmatched. CDR3 size: 14 residues. Germline assignment: CDR1 DFQATT and CDR2 SNEGSKA (reference sequence). The CDR3 DNA follows: TGCAGTGCCCCCCCGGGACAGGGGGGAGAGACCCAGTACTTC. Its translation: CSAPPGQGGETQYF.